The present TCR beta chain was sequenced within a study of vaccination effects on CD4 cells after COVID-19. The overall study: Samples gathered post-vaccine arrived a median of 72 days past the second dose.

With regard to this clone: Its antigen is unknown.

Regarding the study as a whole: In the study, convalescent patients were few, and early post-infection timepoints were absent. Clones arising from infection and from vaccination showed marked clonal contraction late after vaccination.

Here immunoSEQ multiplex PCR was the method, and the copy in TCRdb shows in-frame clones only, minus some. The sample lists about 16,000 clones; 76% were seen once. Pools of viral peptides were used by the ViraFEST assay to expand antigen-specific CD4+ T cells ahead of sequencing. Culturing for 9 to 10 days preceded CD4+ T cell isolation. Participants were vaccinated with two doses of either the BNT162b2 or mRNA-1273 vaccine. Neither prior SARS-CoV-2 infection nor positive nucleocapsid antibodies were present in the vaccine recipients. The sample in question was CD4+ T cells from PBMCs cultured with HCoV-NL63 spike peptides, obtained after COVID-19 vaccination. This clonotype was sampled from a human donor who received a COVID-19 vaccine.

CDR3 sequence (DNA): TGTGCCAGCAGTGAATCCGTGACAGGGGGTTACGAGCAGTACTTC. This gives the protein CASSESVTGGYEQYF. The genes are TRBV6-1 and TRBJ2-7, with 9 bases fitting TRBD1. V dropped 2 bases and J dropped 4; count of bases not matched to a gene: 6. CDR1 and CDR2 from the germline V gene are MNHNS and SASEGT. The CDR3 loop spans 15 amino acids.